The 10 T cell receptor beta chains below all came from one sample that was sequenced in a study of patients and donors after allogeneic stem cell transplantation. TCRdb re-called the RT-PCR reads with MiXCR, one entry per CDR3 protein. The data contain some 40,000 distinct CDR3 sequences, 30% to 40% of them singletons. Sequenced material: blood, either unsorted or a sorted T cell fraction (not recorded which). These receptor sequences come from a human donor who was either an allogeneic HSCT recipient or a stem cell or donor lymphocyte infusion donor (not recorded which). It is not recorded whose cells these are; they may come from a transplant donor.

This clonotype was seen only a few times. The chain uses TRBV5-1 and TRBJ2-4, with unresolved D. V was trimmed by 3 bases and J by 0 bases, leaving 13 bases between them. The germline CDR1 and CDR2 sequences are SGHRS and YFSETQ. The length of the CDR3 is 16 residues. The CDR3, as DNA: TGCGCCAGCAGCTGGAGTAGCCGCTTAGCCAAAAACATTCAGTACTTC. Translation: CASSWSSRLAKNIQYF.

The count of this clonotype is one. The CDR3 sequence: CASSQGPNTGELFF. For the CDR3, the DNA is TGCGCCAGCAGCCAAGGCCCGAACACCGGGGAGCTGTTTTTT. The rearrangement joins TRBV4-3 to TRBJ2-2; D is unclear. The CDR3 spans 14 residues. The germline CDR1 and CDR2 sequences are LGHNA and YSLEER. Trimming cost V 1 base and J 0 bases, with 3 bases left between them.

In its sample, this clonotype was seen a few times. The gene calls are TRBV12-3 or TRBV12-4 and TRBJ2-7; tentatively, D is TRBD1 (5 bases). The V end was cut by 5 bases, the J end by 4 bases, with 9 bases between. The CDR3 is 12 residues long. CDR3 nucleotides: TGTGCCAGCAGTCACAGGAGTTACGAGCAGTACTTC. Residues: CASSHRSYEQYF.

This clonotype was counted a few times. The CDR3 loop is CASSPAHAVLAKNIQYF. CDR3 DNA: TGTGCCAGCAGTCCAGCCCACGCTGTACTAGCCAAAAACATTCAGTACTTC. This sequence joins TRBV7-8 and TRBJ2-4; D ambiguous. This CDR3 region has 17 residues. The germline V and J ends were trimmed by 6 bases and 0 bases, with 18 bases remaining between them. Germline assignment: CDR1 SGHVS and CDR2 FQNEAQ.

This chain links TRBV6-6 with TRBJ2-2; TRBD1 aligns across 7 bases. This CDR3 has 14 amino acids. J gave up 3 bases and V 10 bases, and 8 bases lay outside the gene matches. Germline V lookup: CDR1 MNHNY, CDR2 SVGAGI (reference sequence). This chain's CDR3 is CATLRDSYTGELFF. The CDR3 DNA follows: TGTGCCACCCTCCGGGACAGTTACACCGGGGAGCTGTTTTTT.

This clonotype was counted only a few times. The rearrangement links TRBV4-3 to TRBJ2-3, with 10 nucleotides matching TRBD2. This CDR3 contains 18 residues. V trimming: 4 bases; J trimming: 4 bases; junction bases outside the gene matches: 14. The germline V gene has CDR1 LGHNA and CDR2 YSLEER. The CDR3 protein is CASSPTVVLAGVPDTQYF. In nucleotides, the CDR3 is TGCGCCAGCAGCCCGACTGTGGTTCTAGCGGGAGTTCCAGATACGCAGTATTTT.

This clonotype was seen only once. The chain employs TRBV4-2 and TRBJ2-5; tentatively, D is TRBD1 (5 bases). V was trimmed by 0 bases and J by 2 bases, leaving 10 bases between them. The CDR3 is 15 residues long. CDR1 is LGHNA and CDR2 is YNFKEQ in the germline V gene. The chain's CDR3 is CASSQEKGQQETQYF. The DNA of the CDR3 is TGTGCCAGCAGCCAAGAGAAGGGGCAGCAAGAGACCCAGTACTTC.

This clonotype was seen more than once but under ten times. The rearrangement joins TRBV11-2 to TRBJ2-1; D ambiguous. Per the germline V gene, CDR1 is SGHAT and CDR2 is FQNNGV. There are 12 residues in the CDR3. V shed 4 bases and J shed 9 bases, with 10 bases lying between them. For the CDR3, the DNA is TGTGCCAGCAGCTCTCCCCAGTTTGAGCAGTTCTTC. This translates into CASSSPQFEQFF.

This clonotype appeared a few times. This chain joins TRBV20-1 and TRBJ1-4, with TRBD1 matching over 9 bases. CDR3 size: 14 residues. Germline V lookup: CDR1 DFQATT, CDR2 SNEGSKA (reference sequence). J lost 7 bases, V lost 6 bases, and 9 bases had no gene match. The CDR3 here is CSAAPGTGFEKLFF. CDR3 bases: TGCAGTGCCGCCCCGGGGACAGGGTTTGAAAAACTGTTTTTT.

This clonotype was found a few times. The gene calls are TRBV10-3 and TRBJ2-5, with TRBD2 as a possible D gene (5 bases). Germline assignment: CDR1 ENHRY and CDR2 SYGVKD. CDR3 length: 13 amino acids. The V end was cut by 3 bases, the J end by 5 bases, with 10 bases between. For the CDR3, the DNA is TGTGCCATCAGTGACCCCCGAGGGGAGACCCAGTACTTC. Protein sequence: CAISDPRGETQYF.